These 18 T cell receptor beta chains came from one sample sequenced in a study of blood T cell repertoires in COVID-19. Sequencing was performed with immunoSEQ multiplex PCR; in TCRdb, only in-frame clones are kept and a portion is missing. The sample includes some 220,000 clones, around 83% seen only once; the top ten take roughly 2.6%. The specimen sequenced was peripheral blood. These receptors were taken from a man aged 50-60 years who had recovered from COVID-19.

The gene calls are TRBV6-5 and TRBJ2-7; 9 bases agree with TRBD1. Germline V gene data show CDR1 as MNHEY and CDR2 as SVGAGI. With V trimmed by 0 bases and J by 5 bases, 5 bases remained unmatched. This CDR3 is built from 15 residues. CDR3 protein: CASSYSPGQGHEQYF. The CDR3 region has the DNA TGTGCCAGCAGTTACTCGCCCGGACAGGGGCACGAGCAGTACTTC.

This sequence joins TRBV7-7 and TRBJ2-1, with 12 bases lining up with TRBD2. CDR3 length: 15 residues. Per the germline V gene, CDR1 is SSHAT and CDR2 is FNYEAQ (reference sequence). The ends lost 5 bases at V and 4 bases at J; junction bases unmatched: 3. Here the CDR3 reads CASSPLAGGYNEQFF. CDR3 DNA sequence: TGTGCCAGCAGCCCCCTAGCGGGAGGGTACAATGAGCAGTTCTTC.

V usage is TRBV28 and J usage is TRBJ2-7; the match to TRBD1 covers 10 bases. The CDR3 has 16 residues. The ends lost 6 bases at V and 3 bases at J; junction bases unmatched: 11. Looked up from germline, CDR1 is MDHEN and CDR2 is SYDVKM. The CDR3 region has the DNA TGTGCCAGCAGCGGCCTTTGGACAGGGGGATTCTACGAGCAGTACTTC. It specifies CASSGLWTGGFYEQYF.

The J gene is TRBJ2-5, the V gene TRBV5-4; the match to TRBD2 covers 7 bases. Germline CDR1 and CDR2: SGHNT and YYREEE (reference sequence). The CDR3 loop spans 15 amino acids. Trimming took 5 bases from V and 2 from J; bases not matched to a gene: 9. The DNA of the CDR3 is TGTGCCAGCAGGCCCTCGGTTAGCGGGCAAGAGACCCAGTACTTC. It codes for CASRPSVSGQETQYF.

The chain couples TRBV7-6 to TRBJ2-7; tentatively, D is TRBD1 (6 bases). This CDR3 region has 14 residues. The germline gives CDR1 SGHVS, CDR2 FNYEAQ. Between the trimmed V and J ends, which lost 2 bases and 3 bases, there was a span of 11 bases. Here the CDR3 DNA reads TGTGCCAGCAGCTTAACAGGGTCCCTCTACGAGCAGTACTTC. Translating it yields CASSLTGSLYEQYF.

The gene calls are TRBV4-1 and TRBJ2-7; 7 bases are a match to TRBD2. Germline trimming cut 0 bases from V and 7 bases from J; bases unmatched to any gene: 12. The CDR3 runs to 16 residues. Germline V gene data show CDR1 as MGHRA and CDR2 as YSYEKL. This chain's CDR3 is CASSQDFAGVSGEQYF. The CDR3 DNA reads TGCGCCAGCAGCCAAGATTTTGCGGGAGTAAGCGGAGAGCAGTACTTC.

The CDR3 sequence: CASSQRTGGDTEAFF. The CDR3 DNA follows: TGTGCCAGCAGCCAAAGGACAGGGGGTGACACTGAAGCTTTCTTT. The V call is TRBV7-8, the J call TRBJ1-1; 10 positions agree with TRBD1. This CDR3 has 15 amino acids. The junction had 6 bases not matched to a gene; V was cut back by 5 bases and J by 3 bases. Germline V lookup: CDR1 SGHVS, CDR2 FQNEAQ.

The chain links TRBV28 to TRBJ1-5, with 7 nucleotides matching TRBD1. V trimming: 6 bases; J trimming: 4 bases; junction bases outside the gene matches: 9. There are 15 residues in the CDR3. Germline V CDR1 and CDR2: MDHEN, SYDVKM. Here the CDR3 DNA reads TGTGCCAGCAGCGGAGAGGGGGCAGGGAATCAGCCCCAGCATTTT. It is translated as CASSGEGAGNQPQHF. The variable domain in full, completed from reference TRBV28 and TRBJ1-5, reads DVKVTQSSRYLVKRTGEKVFLECVQDMDHENMFWYRQDPGLGLRLIYFSYDVKMKEKGDIPEGYSVSREKKERFSLILESASTNQTSMYLCASSGEGAGNQPQHFGDGTRLSIL.

The CDR3 coding sequence is TGCAGCGTTGAAGAGGCAGGGTATAATGAAAAACTGTTTTTT. It translates to CSVEEAGYNEKLFF. The chain has TRBV29-1 and TRBJ1-4, with a possible D match to TRBD1 (5 bases). Germline CDR1 SQVTM, CDR2 ANQGSEA. Trimming left V 0 bases short and J 4 bases short, with 9 bases between. The CDR3 sequence is 14 residues long.

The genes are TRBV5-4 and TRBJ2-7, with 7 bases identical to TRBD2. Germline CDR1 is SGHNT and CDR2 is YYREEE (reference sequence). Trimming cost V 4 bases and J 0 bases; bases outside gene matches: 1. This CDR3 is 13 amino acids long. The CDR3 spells CASSRDYSYEQYF. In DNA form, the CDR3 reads TGTGCCAGCAGCCGGGACTACTCCTACGAGCAGTACTTC. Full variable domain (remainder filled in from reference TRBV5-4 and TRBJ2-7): ETGVTQSPTHLIKTRGQQVTLRCSSQSGHNTVSWYQQALGQGPQFIFQYYREEENGRGNFPPRFSGLQFPNYSSELNVNALELDDSALYLCASSRDYSYEQYFGPGTRLTVT.

CDR3: CARGMGAPTGELFF. The CDR3 bases are TGTGCCAGGGGCATGGGGGCGCCCACCGGGGAGCTGTTTTTT. This sequence joins TRBV30 and TRBJ2-2; a possible D gene is TRBD1 (6 bases). The CDR3 totals 14 residues. CDR1 and CDR2 from the germline V gene are GTSNPN and SVGIG (reference sequence). The V end lost 8 bases, the J end lost 4 bases, and 17 bases lay between the germline ends.

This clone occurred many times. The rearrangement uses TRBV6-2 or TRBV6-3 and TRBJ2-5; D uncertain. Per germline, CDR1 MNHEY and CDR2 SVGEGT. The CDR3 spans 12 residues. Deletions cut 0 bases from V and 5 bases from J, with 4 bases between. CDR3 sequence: CASSYSRETQYF. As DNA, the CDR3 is TGTGCCAGCAGTTACTCGCGGGAGACCCAGTACTTC.

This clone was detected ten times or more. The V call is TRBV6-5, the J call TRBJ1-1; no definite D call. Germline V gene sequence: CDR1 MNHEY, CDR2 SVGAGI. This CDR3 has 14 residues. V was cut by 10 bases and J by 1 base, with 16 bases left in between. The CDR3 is CAIRGLRRNTEAFF. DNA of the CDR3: TGTGCCATAAGAGGACTTCGAAGGAACACTGAAGCTTTCTTT.

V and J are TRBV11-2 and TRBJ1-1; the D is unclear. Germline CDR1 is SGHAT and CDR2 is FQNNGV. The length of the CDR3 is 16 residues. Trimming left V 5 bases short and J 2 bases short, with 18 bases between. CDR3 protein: CASSRRGGLDNTEAFF. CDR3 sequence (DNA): TGTGCCAGCAGCCGTCGGGGAGGCCTCGATAACACTGAAGCTTTCTTT.

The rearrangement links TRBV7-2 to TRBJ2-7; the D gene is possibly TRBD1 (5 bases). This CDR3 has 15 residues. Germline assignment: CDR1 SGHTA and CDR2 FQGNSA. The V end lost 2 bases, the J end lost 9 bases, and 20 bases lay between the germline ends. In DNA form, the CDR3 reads TGTGCCAGCAGCTTACAGGCTCAGGGTGGAGTTATGCAGTACTTC. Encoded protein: CASSLQAQGGVMQYF.

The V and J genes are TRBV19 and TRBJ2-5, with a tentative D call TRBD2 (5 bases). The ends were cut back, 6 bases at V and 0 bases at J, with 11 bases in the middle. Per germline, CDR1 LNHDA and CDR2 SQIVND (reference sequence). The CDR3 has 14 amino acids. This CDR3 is CASRTTRDQETQYF. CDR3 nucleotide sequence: TGTGCCAGTAGAACCACTAGGGACCAAGAGACCCAGTACTTC.

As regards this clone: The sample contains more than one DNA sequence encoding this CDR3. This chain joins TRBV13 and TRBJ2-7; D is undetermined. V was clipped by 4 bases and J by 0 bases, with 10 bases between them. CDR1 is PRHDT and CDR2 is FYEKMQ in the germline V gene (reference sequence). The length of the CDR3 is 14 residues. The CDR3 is CASSYSVPSYEQYF. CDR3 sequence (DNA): TGTGCCAGCAGCTATTCGGTGCCCTCCTACGAGCAGTACTTC.

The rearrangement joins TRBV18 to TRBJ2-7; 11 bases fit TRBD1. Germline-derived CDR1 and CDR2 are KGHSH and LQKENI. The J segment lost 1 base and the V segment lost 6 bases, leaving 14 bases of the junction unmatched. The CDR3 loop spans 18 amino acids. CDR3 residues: CASSGPGQGESGSYEQYF. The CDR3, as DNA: TGTGCCAGCTCGGGACCGGGACAGGGGGAATCGGGTTCCTACGAGCAGTACTTC.